This TCR beta chain comes out of a study of blood T cells in healthy people across ages. Study details: Using template switching, researchers captured about one barcoded beta molecule for each two T cells. Findings and caveats of the study: Expanded clonotype shifts may have been confounded, as the donors had an unknown CMV status.

A sample-barcoded 5' primer and a J-beta primer mix were used in a second PCR of about 7 to 11 cycles. TCRdb itself ran the 5' RACE reads through MiXCR, one entry per CDR3 protein. The table shows about 560,000 distinct CDR3 sequences, with over 25% occurring only once. The CDR3 sequence is 15 residues long. Germline CDR1 reads MGHRA; CDR2 reads YSYEKL. The V gene end was trimmed by 3 bases and the J gene end by 4 bases; junction bases not matched to a gene: 5. With respect to this clonotype: Its antigen is currently unknown.

These data were also reused for a study on T cells of mothers and their children. That investigation notes: Random nucleotides (2-4) and sample barcodes were added by the M1S primer used in the second PCR.

This chain links TRBV4-1 with TRBJ2-5; 10 bases are shared with TRBD1. The sequenced sample was blood. The receptor's source is a boy aged 2 to 10 in good health. CDR3 sequence (DNA): TGCGCCAGCAGCCACCTGACAGGGGGCCGAGAGACCCAGTACTTC. The encoded protein is CASSHLTGGRETQYF.